This is a list of T cell receptor beta chains from one sample in a study of blood T cell repertoires in COVID-19. Using immunoSEQ multiplex PCR, the repertoire was profiled, and TCRdb retains in-frame clones only, with some absent. The sample lists approximately 100,000 clones; over 75% were seen once. Sequencing used peripheral blood. These receptors came from a woman in her forties or fifties with acute or convalescent COVID-19. The CDR3 runs from the conserved cysteine through the conserved F or W. Each record gives: CDR3 protein, CDR3 DNA, J gene, V gene, clone size, D gene. The D gene is left open where the match is weak. Rows give clone size only sometimes, using once, few, many, or a class for an expanded clone.

CASSEGARDYGYTF TGTGCCAGCAGTGAGGGGGCCCGAGACTATGGCTACACCTTC TRBJ1-2 TRBV2 . .
CASSPGGRGAFF TGTGCCAGCAGCCCCGGGGGCAGGGGGGCTTTCTTT TRBJ1-1 TRBV11-1 . TRBD1
CAVSEGRSGLSGANVLTF TGTGCCGTCAGTGAAGGGAGGTCAGGGCTCTCTGGGGCCAACGTCCTGACTTTC TRBJ2-6 TRBV10-3 . .
CASSPGQDQGEKLFF TGTGCCAGCTCACCGGGACAGGATCAAGGAGAAAAACTGTTTTTT TRBJ1-4 TRBV18 . TRBD1
CASSLGQGGSRF TGTGCCAGCAGTTTAGGACAGGGCGGTTCTCGTTTT TRBJ1-1 TRBV6-2/TRBV6-3 few TRBD1
CASSILADSYERAFF TGTGCCAGTAGTATTCTCGCGGACTCGTACGAGAGAGCTTTCTTT TRBJ1-1 TRBV19 . .
CASTRDSYQPQHF TGTGCCAGCACTCGGGACAGCTATCAGCCCCAGCATTTT TRBJ1-5 TRBV28 . TRBD1
CASSEGVNEKLFF TGTGCCAGCAGTGAGGGAGTGAATGAAAAACTGTTTTTT TRBJ1-4 TRBV25-1 . .
CASSLYGTGEQYF TGTGCCAGCAGCTTATATGGGACTGGCGAGCAGTACTTC TRBJ2-7 TRBV7-3 . .
CSDIDTGDNNEQFF TGCAGCGACATAGACACGGGAGATAACAATGAGCAGTTCTTC TRBJ2-1 TRBV29-1 . .
CASSQEQGYYGYTF TGCGCCAGCAGCCAAGAACAGGGTTACTATGGCTACACCTTC TRBJ1-2 TRBV4-1 . .
CASSFEGRNTEAFF TGTGCCAGCAGCTTTGAAGGGAGGAACACTGAAGCTTTCTTT TRBJ1-1 TRBV7-9 medium-sized .
CASRTAGANVLTF TGTGCCAGCAGAACAGCTGGGGCCAACGTCCTGACTTTC TRBJ2-6 TRBV6-5 . .
CASSLNAAGGYNEQFF TGTGCCAGCAGCTTAAATGCAGCGGGGGGCTACAATGAGCAGTTCTTC TRBJ2-1 TRBV7-3 . TRBD2
CASSEGNRGYEQYF TGTGCCAGCAGTGAAGGGAACAGGGGTTACGAGCAGTACTTC TRBJ2-7 TRBV6-1 . TRBD1
CASSVAGTATPSYEQYF TGTGCCAGCAGTGTAGCCGGGACAGCAACACCTTCCTACGAGCAGTACTTC TRBJ2-7 TRBV6-1 . TRBD1
CASSLARTETEAFF TGCGCCAGCAGCTTGGCCCGGACAGAAACTGAAGCTTTCTTT TRBJ1-1 TRBV5-1 . .
CAISVAGNTEAFF TGTGCCATCAGCGTCGCAGGGAACACTGAAGCTTTCTTT TRBJ1-1 TRBV10-3 . .
CASSESPLAGFVGEKLFF TGTGCCAGCAGTGAAAGCCCTCTAGCTGGTTTTGTAGGTGAAAAACTGTTTTTT TRBJ1-4 TRBV6-1 . .
CASSRGINSPLHF TGTGCCAGCAGTCGGGGGATTAATTCACCCCTCCACTTT TRBJ1-6 TRBV2 . .
CASSLLGSRSGGYTF TGTGCCAGCAGCCTCCTCGGCAGTAGATCGGGTGGCTACACCTTC TRBJ1-2 TRBV3-1/TRBV3-2 . .
CASRGGGSTDTQYF TGTGCCAGCAGAGGCGGGGGGAGCACAGATACGCAGTATTTT TRBJ2-3 TRBV13 . TRBD2